Sequencing of this TCR beta chain was carried out in a study of naive and memory T cell subsets. Germline V lookup: CDR1 SGHAT, CDR2 FQNNGV. Trimming stripped 1 base from V and 1 base from J, with 4 bases between. This CDR3 has 13 amino acids. This clonotype was seen at least ten times. The target antigen is unknown. Study-wide results and limits: No ground truth validated the naive and memory repertoire findings. Possibly reflecting memory cells re-expressing CD45RA, a few larger clonotypes occurred in naive repertoires, especially CD8.

An equimolar mix of two oligonucleotides served as the beta constant-region primer for TRBC1 and TRBC2. Nested alpha and beta constant-region primers with the SP2 primer drove four PCR rounds on ligated cDNA. Using its own MiXCR run on the UMI-ligation and nested PCR reads, TCRdb lists one record per CDR3 protein. Counted here are roughly 100,000 distinct CDR3 sequences, about 11% occurring once; the ten biggest clones make up more than 0.11%. The TCR sequence derives from a human donor in good health. V usage is TRBV11-2 and J usage is TRBJ1-1; no clear D gene. The sequenced material came from naive CD4+ T cells from blood. CDR3 nucleotide sequence: TGTGCCAGCAGCTTAGGGCGGAACACTGAAGCTTTCTTT. This codes for CASSLGRNTEAFF.